The source of this T cell receptor beta chain is a study of cytomegalovirus exposure and HLA in healthy donors. Study-wide context: The 95 to 150 validation repertoires were produced on the same platform as the 550 to 700 repertoires of the first cohort. This was reported in a later analysis. Study-wide results and caveats: One later analysis, an examination of the 120 or so validation repertoires, found that first-cohort TCR clusters tended to co-occur in them.

Assay: immunoSEQ multiplex PCR; the TCRdb copy retains only in-frame clones and omits some. In the table there are around 52,000 clones, 88% of which are singletons. Points on this clone: Its antigen is not known.

This CDR3 has 12 amino acids. Germline CDR1 and CDR2: MNHEY and SVGAGI. Trimming shortened V by 8 bases and J by 2 bases, and 6 bases separated the two germline ends. These donors were members of the approximately 120-subject validation cohort, a group separate from the approximately 680-subject first cohort. V and J are TRBV6-5 and TRBJ2-2, with D hard to call. The sequencing input was PBMCs. The clonotype originates from a woman in her thirties in good health and CMV-seronegative. CDR3 sequence reads: CASSRNTGELFF. The CDR3 DNA reads TGTGCCAGCTCTAGAAACACCGGGGAGCTGTTTTTT.